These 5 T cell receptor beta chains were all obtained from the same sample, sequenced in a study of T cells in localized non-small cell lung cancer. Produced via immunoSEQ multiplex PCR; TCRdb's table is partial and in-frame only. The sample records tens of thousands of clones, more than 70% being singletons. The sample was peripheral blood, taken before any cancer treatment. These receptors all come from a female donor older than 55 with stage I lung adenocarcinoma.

In DNA, the CDR3 is TGTGCCAGCAGTGAATTGCGCTCCGGGACTACGAACACCGGGGAGCTGTTTTTT. Protein sequence: CASSELRSGTTNTGELFF. The J gene is TRBJ2-2, the V gene TRBV6-1; 7 bases agree with TRBD2. The germline gives CDR1 MNHNS, CDR2 SASEGT. The CDR3 extends over 18 amino acids. V shed 2 bases and J 0 bases; nucleotides not matched to a gene: 9.

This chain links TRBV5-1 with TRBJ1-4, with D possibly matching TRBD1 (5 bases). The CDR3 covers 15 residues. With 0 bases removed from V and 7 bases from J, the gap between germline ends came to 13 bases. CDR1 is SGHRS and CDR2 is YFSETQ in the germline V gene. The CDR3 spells CASSLDPYGTEKLFF. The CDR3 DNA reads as TGCGCCAGCAGCTTGGATCCATACGGGACTGAAAAACTGTTTTTT.

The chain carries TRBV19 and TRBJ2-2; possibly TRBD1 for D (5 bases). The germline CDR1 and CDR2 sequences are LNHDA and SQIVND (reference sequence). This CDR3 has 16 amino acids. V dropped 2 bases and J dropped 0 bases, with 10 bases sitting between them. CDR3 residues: CASSIQRGANTGELFF. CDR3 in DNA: TGTGCCAGTAGTATACAAAGGGGCGCGAACACCGGGGAGCTGTTTTTT.

The CDR3 here is CAIRGQGEQPQHF. The CDR3 DNA is TGTGCCATCCGAGGACAGGGTGAACAGCCCCAGCATTTT. The chain carries TRBV28 and TRBJ1-5, with 8 bases that match TRBD1. V lost 10 bases to trimming and J lost 7 bases; unmatched junction nucleotides: 9. CDR1 and CDR2 from the germline V gene are MDHEN and SYDVKM. The CDR3 extends over 13 amino acids.

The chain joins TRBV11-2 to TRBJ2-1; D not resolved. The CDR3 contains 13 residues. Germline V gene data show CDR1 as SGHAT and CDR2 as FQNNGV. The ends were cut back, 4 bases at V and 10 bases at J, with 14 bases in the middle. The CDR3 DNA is TGTGCCAGCAGCTCTCAGAGATCAGGAGAGCAGTTCTTC. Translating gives CASSSQRSGEQFF.